Below, 21 T cell receptor beta chains from the same sample are listed, as sequenced in a study of cytomegalovirus exposure and HLA in healthy donors. The table came from immunoSEQ multiplex PCR; TCRdb's copy has only in-frame clones and leaves some out. This table holds tens of thousands of clones, about 92% found once. Sequencing input: PBMCs. All receptors derive from a woman under 30 in good health and CMV-seronegative.

The V call is TRBV30, the J call TRBJ2-3; weak D call: TRBD2 (6 bases). CDR1 and CDR2 (germline): GTSNPN, SVGIG (reference sequence). V lost 0 bases, J lost 10 bases, and 14 bases lay in between. The length of the CDR3 is 13 residues. Written as DNA, the CDR3 is TGTGCCTGGAGTGTACGGGAGCAGGCTCCGCAGTATTTT. Translating gives CAWSVREQAPQYF. The whole variable domain, remainder taken from reference TRBV30 and TRBJ2-3, is SQTIHQWPATLVQPVGSPLSLECTVEGTSNPNLYWYRQAAGRGLQLLFYSVGIGQISSEVPQNLSASRPQDRQFILSSKKLLLSDSGFYLCAWSVREQAPQYFGPGTRLTVL.

This sequence joins TRBV2 and TRBJ2-2; 7 bases fit TRBD2. The CDR3 totals 15 residues. V gave up 6 bases and J gave up 7 bases; unmatched junction bases: 11. In germline, CDR1 is SNHLY, CDR2 FYNNEI. For the CDR3, the DNA is TGTGCCAGCAGCCATGGACTAGATTTTAGCGGGGAGCTGTTTTTT. Encoded protein: CASSHGLDFSGELFF.

The CDR3 DNA follows: TGTGCCAGCAGCCAGAAAATGGACAGGGGCGCTTTCTTT. Protein: CASSQKMDRGAFF. This rearrangement joins TRBV4-2 to TRBJ1-1; 9 bases agree with TRBD1. The CDR3 contains 13 residues. Germline assignment: CDR1 LGHNA and CDR2 YNFKEQ. Trimming took 3 bases from V and 11 from J; bases not matched to a gene: 7.

This clone occurred once. J is TRBJ1-1 and V is TRBV11-2; possible D gene TRBD1, 6 bases. Germline-derived CDR1 and CDR2 are SGHAT and FQNNGV. Trimming cost V 4 bases and J 4 bases, with 10 bases left between them. The CDR3 is 13 amino acids. CDR3 region: CASSYNRVTEAFF. The CDR3, as DNA: TGTGCCAGCAGCTACAACAGGGTCACTGAAGCTTTCTTT.

The chain carries TRBV7-2 and TRBJ2-2; 9 bases align to TRBD2. V dropped 8 bases and J dropped 6; count of bases not matched to a gene: 7. Germline V gene lookup returns CDR1 SGHTA and CDR2 FQGNSA. The CDR3 totals 14 residues. CDR3 sequence (DNA): TGTGCCAGCGGAAAGGCGGGAGGGTCCGGGGAGCTGTTTTTT. Translation gives CASGKAGGSGELFF.

The table lists this clone with a count of one. V usage is TRBV12-5 and J usage is TRBJ2-5, with 7 bases lining up with TRBD1. Germline V gives CDR1 LGHNT, CDR2 FRNRAP. This CDR3 is 17 amino acids long. The ends lost 1 base at V and 5 bases at J; junction bases unmatched: 13. CDR3 nucleotide sequence: TGTGCTAGTGGTTTGGAGGTCCCGACAGGGTTCGGGGAGACCCAGTACTTC. This sequence encodes CASGLEVPTGFGETQYF.

The chain employs TRBV11-2 and TRBJ1-5; possible D gene TRBD1, 6 bases. Between the trimmed V and J ends, which lost 1 base and 2 bases, there was a span of 12 bases. CDR3 size: 16 residues. CDR1 SGHAT and CDR2 FQNNGV come from the germline V gene. CDR3 amino acids: CASSLGHRDRNQPQHF. The CDR3 DNA reads TGTGCCAGCAGCTTAGGGCACAGGGACCGCAATCAGCCCCAGCATTTT.

This rearrangement joins TRBV27 to TRBJ2-7; weak D call: TRBD2 (5 bases). The V end was cut by 9 bases, the J end by 2 bases, with 14 bases between. The CDR3 runs to 13 residues. Per germline, CDR1 MNHEY and CDR2 SMNVEV (reference sequence). The CDR3 DNA follows: TGTGCCAGTATGTCTAGCTTTCCCTACGAGCAGTACGTC. It specifies CASMSSFPYEQYV.

The CDR3 region is CASSDSSAEYGYTF. CDR3 nucleotide sequence: TGTGCCAGCAGTGATTCGTCCGCGGAGTATGGCTACACCTTC. The rearrangement joins TRBV6-4 to TRBJ1-2; D gene unclear. The CDR3 loop spans 14 amino acids. Germline lookup yields CDR1 MRHNA and CDR2 SNTAGT. V was pared by 3 bases and J by 5 bases, with 13 bases between.

The rearrangement links TRBV6-1 to TRBJ1-5; a possible D gene is TRBD1 (5 bases). V dropped 8 bases and J dropped 5 bases, with 16 bases sitting between them. The CDR3 spans 14 residues. The germline V gene encodes CDR1 MNHNS and CDR2 SASEGT. The CDR3 region is CASLTGGGYQPQHF. DNA of the CDR3: TGTGCCAGCTTAACAGGAGGAGGGTATCAGCCCCAGCATTTT.

The chain employs TRBV7-9 and TRBJ2-1, with TRBD2 as a possible D gene (6 bases). With 5 bases removed from V and 7 bases from J, the gap between germline ends came to 12 bases. This CDR3 has 13 amino acids. The germline V gene encodes CDR1 SEHNR and CDR2 FQNEAQ (reference sequence). CDR3 nucleotide sequence: TGTGCCAGCAGCCGGGCGGGGAGGAATGAGCAGTTCTTC. This encodes CASSRAGRNEQFF.

CDR3 amino acids: CASSLGRGATYEQYF. DNA of the CDR3: TGTGCCAGCAGCTTAGGGCGGGGGGCTACCTACGAGCAGTACTTC. This chain uses TRBV7-8 with TRBJ2-7, with 8 bases that match TRBD2. The CDR3 has 15 residues. The J segment lost 2 bases and the V segment lost 1 base, leaving 4 bases of the junction unmatched. Per the germline V gene, CDR1 is SGHVS and CDR2 is FQNEAQ.

J is TRBJ2-1 and V is TRBV5-4; 9 positions agree with TRBD2. Germline V gene data show CDR1 as SGHNT and CDR2 as YYREEE (reference sequence). This CDR3 is 15 amino acids long. J was trimmed by 5 bases and V by 3 bases; bases with no gene match: 6. CDR3 coding DNA: TGTGCCAGCAGCTCTATAGCGGGAGAGGACAATGAGCAGTTCTTC. Protein product: CASSSIAGEDNEQFF.

This chain uses TRBV19 with TRBJ1-2; D gene ambiguous. V dropped 6 bases and J dropped 0 bases, with 8 bases sitting between them. The CDR3 is 13 amino acids. Germline V CDR1 and CDR2: LNHDA, SQIVND (reference sequence). Here the CDR3 DNA reads TGTGCCAGTAGGGCTGATTCTAACTATGGCTACACCTTC. Its translation: CASRADSNYGYTF.

V and J are TRBV4-1 and TRBJ1-1; no firm D call. CDR1 and CDR2 from the germline V gene are MGHRA and YSYEKL. This CDR3 is 14 amino acids long. V lost 0 bases to trimming and J lost 8 bases, with 13 bases between them. This chain's CDR3 is CASSQESGEREAFF. The CDR3 region has the DNA TGCGCCAGCAGCCAAGAATCCGGGGAAAGGGAAGCTTTCTTT.

The CDR3 loop is CASSMGTAGNTIYF. DNA of the CDR3: TGTGCCAGTAGTATGGGGACTGCAGGAAACACCATATATTTT. The chain carries TRBV19 and TRBJ1-3; tentatively, D is TRBD1 (5 bases). This CDR3 spans 14 amino acids. Germline values: CDR1 LNHDA, CDR2 SQIVND (reference sequence). The V and J ends lost 3 bases and 4 bases respectively, with 10 bases between them.

The rearrangement uses TRBV18 and TRBJ2-5, with a tentative D call TRBD2 (5 bases). CDR3 length: 14 residues. V dropped 5 bases and J dropped 1 base, with 11 bases sitting between them. Germline V gene sequence: CDR1 KGHSH, CDR2 LQKENI. The CDR3 loop reads CASSSEAGQETQYF. In DNA form, the CDR3 reads TGTGCCAGCTCATCGGAGGCGGGCCAAGAGACCCAGTACTTC.

The chain carries TRBV6-5 and TRBJ2-4, with D tentatively TRBD2 (5 bases). The ends were cut back, 4 bases at V and 3 bases at J, with 10 bases in the middle. This CDR3 region has 14 residues. Germline CDR1 is MNHEY and CDR2 is SVGAGI. CDR3 nucleotides: TGTGCCAGCAGTTTGGACGGGGTCAAAAACATTCAGTACTTC. This encodes CASSLDGVKNIQYF.

The V and J genes are TRBV9 and TRBJ1-3, with TRBD1 identical over 12 bases. The length of the CDR3 is 16 residues. Germline lookup yields CDR1 SGDLS and CDR2 YYNGEE. Losses at the gene ends were 4 bases for V and 3 bases for J; bases not matched to a gene: 5. CDR3 sequence: CASSPGQGAFGNTIYF. The CDR3 DNA follows: TGTGCCAGCAGCCCGGGACAGGGGGCGTTTGGAAACACCATATATTTT.

This rearrangement joins TRBV18 to TRBJ1-2, with TRBD1 identical over 11 bases. Germline CDR1 and CDR2: KGHSH and LQKENI. CDR3 length: 15 amino acids. J was trimmed by 7 bases and V by 4 bases; bases with no gene match: 8. The CDR3 region is CASSQPDRGRRGYTF. Written as DNA, the CDR3 is TGTGCCAGCTCACAACCGGACAGGGGGCGGCGTGGCTACACCTTC.

CDR3 sequence (DNA): TGTGCCAGCAGCTTAGCGGGTTTGCACAGGGAAGCTTTCTTT. Protein product: CASSLAGLHREAFF. The gene calls are TRBV13 and TRBJ1-1; a weak D match, TRBD1 (5 bases). CDR1 PRHDT and CDR2 FYEKMQ come from the germline V gene (reference sequence). With 1 base removed from V and 8 bases from J, the gap between germline ends came to 14 bases. CDR3 length equals 14 residues.